This is a list of T cell receptor beta chains from one sample in a study of blood T cells in healthy people across ages. Using its own MiXCR run on the 5' RACE reads, TCRdb lists one record per CDR3 protein. Altogether 780,000 or so distinct CDR3 sequences are present, 50% to 65% being singletons, with the ten largest covering around 41%. The sequenced sample consisted of blood. The source of these receptors is a man older than 75 in good health. CDR3s include the opening cysteine and the closing phenylalanine or tryptophan. Each record gives: D gene, J gene, V gene, CDR3 length, clone size, CDR3 DNA, CDR3 protein. D genes are given only for firm matches. The size of a clone is reported for some rows only, either as once, few or many, or as a class for expanded clones.

d_gene: NA; j_gene: TRBJ2-2; v_gene: TRBV7-2; len: 16; abundance: NA; CDR3nt: TGTGCCAGCAGCTTTCAAATGGGGAAAAACACCGGGGAGCTGTTTTTT; CDR3aa: CASSFQMGKNTGELFF
d_gene: NA; j_gene: TRBJ2-1; v_gene: TRBV7-6; len: 13; abundance: NA; CDR3nt: TGTGCCAGCAGCTTCCGTAGCGCCAATGAGCAGTTCTTC; CDR3aa: CASSFRSANEQFF
d_gene: NA; j_gene: TRBJ1-6; v_gene: TRBV7-2; len: 14; abundance: few; CDR3nt: TGTGCCAGCAGCTTAGCCCTCACGAATAGGCCCCTCCACTTT; CDR3aa: CASSLALTNRPLHF
d_gene: TRBD2; j_gene: TRBJ2-7; v_gene: TRBV2; len: 14; abundance: NA; CDR3nt: TGTGCCAGCAGAGATCCGGGACTAGCGGGGGAGCAGTACTTC; CDR3aa: CASRDPGLAGEQYF
d_gene: TRBD2; j_gene: TRBJ2-2; v_gene: TRBV9; len: 16; abundance: NA; CDR3nt: TGTGCCAGCAGCGGGGGACTAGCGGGAACCACCGGGGAGCTGTTTTTT; CDR3aa: CASSGGLAGTTGELFF
d_gene: TRBD1; j_gene: TRBJ2-7; v_gene: TRBV20-1; len: 13; abundance: NA; CDR3nt: TGCAGTGCCCGGACAGGGGGTATGTACGAGCAGTACTTC; CDR3aa: CSARTGGMYEQYF
d_gene: TRBD2; j_gene: TRBJ2-7; v_gene: TRBV5-1; len: 15; abundance: NA; CDR3nt: TGCGCCAGCAGCTTGGTGCGGACTAGCGGGAATATCCGGTACTTC; CDR3aa: CASSLVRTSGNIRYF
d_gene: NA; j_gene: TRBJ2-3; v_gene: TRBV9; len: 12; abundance: few; CDR3nt: TGTGCCAGCAGCGTAGGAGCAGATACGCAGTATTTT; CDR3aa: CASSVGADTQYF
d_gene: NA; j_gene: TRBJ1-2; v_gene: TRBV6-2/TRBV6-3; len: 15; abundance: NA; CDR3nt: TGTGCCAGCAGCTCGTCAGGGGCCTTGGGCTATGGCTACACCTTC; CDR3aa: CASSSSGALGYGYTF
d_gene: TRBD2; j_gene: TRBJ2-1; v_gene: TRBV12-3/TRBV12-4; len: 14; abundance: NA; CDR3nt: TGTGCCAGCATTAGGGCGGGAGGAAAGAATGAGCAGTTCTTC; CDR3aa: CASIRAGGKNEQFF
d_gene: TRBD2; j_gene: TRBJ2-1; v_gene: TRBV29-1; len: 14; abundance: few; CDR3nt: TGCAGCGTAATGCGGGAGGCTCGGGGCAATGAGCAGTTCTTC; CDR3aa: CSVMREARGNEQFF
d_gene: NA; j_gene: TRBJ2-1; v_gene: TRBV5-1; len: 14; abundance: NA; CDR3nt: TGCGCCAGCGCGCGCGAGGCGGGTTACAATGAGCAGTTCTTC; CDR3aa: CASAREAGYNEQFF
d_gene: TRBD2; j_gene: TRBJ2-1; v_gene: TRBV9; len: 17; abundance: NA; CDR3nt: TGTGCCAGCAGCCCGATGCGGTCAGCGGGAGGTTTCAATGAGCAGTTCTTC; CDR3aa: CASSPMRSAGGFNEQFF
d_gene: TRBD2; j_gene: TRBJ2-7; v_gene: TRBV3-1; len: 15; abundance: NA; CDR3nt: TGTGCCAGCAGCCAACGCGGTGGGGGGGACTACGAGCAGTACTTC; CDR3aa: CASSQRGGGDYEQYF
d_gene: NA; j_gene: TRBJ1-5; v_gene: TRBV20-1; len: 14; abundance: NA; CDR3nt: TGCAGTGCTAGAGATAGGGCAACCAATCAGCCCCAGCATTTT; CDR3aa: CSARDRATNQPQHF
d_gene: NA; j_gene: TRBJ2-3; v_gene: TRBV25-1; len: 14; abundance: once; CDR3nt: TGTGCCAGCAGCCAGGGGATCAGCACAGATACGCAGTATTTT; CDR3aa: CASSQGISTDTQYF
d_gene: NA; j_gene: TRBJ2-5; v_gene: TRBV7-9; len: 15; abundance: NA; CDR3nt: TGTGCCAGCAGTCCGGCAAGGATCACACAAGAGACCCAGTACTTC; CDR3aa: CASSPARITQETQYF
d_gene: NA; j_gene: TRBJ2-7; v_gene: TRBV28; len: 14; abundance: few; CDR3nt: TGTGCCAGCCACCACTCAAAGGGAGTGTACGAGCAGTACTTC; CDR3aa: CASHHSKGVYEQYF
d_gene: TRBD1; j_gene: TRBJ2-7; v_gene: TRBV5-6; len: 16; abundance: NA; CDR3nt: TGTGCCAGCAGCTTGTACCGACAGGGGGTCTCCTACGAGCAGTACTTC; CDR3aa: CASSLYRQGVSYEQYF
d_gene: TRBD2; j_gene: TRBJ2-7; v_gene: TRBV28; len: 16; abundance: few; CDR3nt: TGTGCCAGCAGTCCCGGGACTAGCGGGTGGGGCTACGAGCAGTACTTC; CDR3aa: CASSPGTSGWGYEQYF
d_gene: NA; j_gene: TRBJ2-7; v_gene: TRBV7-2; len: 16; abundance: NA; CDR3nt: TGTGCCAGCAGCTTAGCCCGCAGGGGCGCAAGAAACGAGCAGTACTTC; CDR3aa: CASSLARRGARNEQYF
d_gene: NA; j_gene: TRBJ1-2; v_gene: TRBV6-5; len: 13; abundance: few; CDR3nt: TGTGCCAGCAGGTTAACAGTGAGCGATGGCTACACCTTC; CDR3aa: CASRLTVSDGYTF